This T cell receptor beta chain was obtained from a study of cytomegalovirus exposure and HLA in healthy donors. About this clone itself: Its antigen is not known.

PCR used 60 Vbeta primers and 13 Jbeta primers. TCRdb's copy holds only in-frame clones and misses some; the assay was immunoSEQ multiplex PCR. The repertoire holds some 190,000 clones, roughly 83% seen once, with roughly 1.4% in the top ten. In germline, CDR1 is LNHDA, CDR2 SQIVND (reference sequence). The CDR3 is 13 residues long. V was pared by 3 bases and J by 12 bases, with 17 bases between. Overall study results and limits: As immune exposure information, only CMV serostatus was available.

This chain connects TRBV19 to TRBJ1-2; D is unclear. Material for sequencing was PBMCs. This clonotype was sampled from a woman aged 50 to 60 in good health and CMV-seronegative. Here the CDR3 DNA reads TGTGCCAGTAGTATTGAAGGCTTACAGACCAACACCTTC. Translating it yields CASSIEGLQTNTF.